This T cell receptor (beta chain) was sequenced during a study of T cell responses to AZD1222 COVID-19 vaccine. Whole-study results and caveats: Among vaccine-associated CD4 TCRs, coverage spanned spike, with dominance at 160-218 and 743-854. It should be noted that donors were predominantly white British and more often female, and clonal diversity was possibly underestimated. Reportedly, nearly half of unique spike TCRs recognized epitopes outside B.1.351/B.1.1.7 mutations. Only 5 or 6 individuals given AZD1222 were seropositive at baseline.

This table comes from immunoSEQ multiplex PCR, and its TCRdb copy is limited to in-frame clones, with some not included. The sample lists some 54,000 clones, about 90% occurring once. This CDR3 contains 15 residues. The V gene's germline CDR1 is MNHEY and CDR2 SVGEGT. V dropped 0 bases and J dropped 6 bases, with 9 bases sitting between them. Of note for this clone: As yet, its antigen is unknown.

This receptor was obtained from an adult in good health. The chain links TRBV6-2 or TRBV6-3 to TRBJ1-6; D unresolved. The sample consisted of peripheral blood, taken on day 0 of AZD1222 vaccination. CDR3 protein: CASSYSKRGNSPLHF. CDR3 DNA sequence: TGTGCCAGCAGTTACTCGAAGCGTGGTAATTCACCCCTCCACTTT.